The following is a T cell receptor beta chain sequence with its context. Its antigen is unknown. The data are from a study of Graves' ophthalmopathy and Graves' hyperthyroidism. Study context: Peripheral blood (taken before any treatment) was collected at initial diagnosis. Findings of the study overall: Cross-validated, the 13-signature model showed 87.88%/81.08% sensitivity/specificity, and 80%/75% in the test set.

Per the germline V gene, CDR1 is SQVTM and CDR2 is ANQGSEA. The V end lost 3 bases, the J end lost 0 bases, and 8 bases lay between the germline ends. The CDR3 consists of 13 residues. RNA transcripts yielded amplified TCR beta CDR3 regions. A first-round RT-PCR used HTBI primers, followed by a second-round multiplex PCR. TCRdb reprocessed the multiplex PCR reads with MiXCR, giving one entry per CDR3 protein. The top ten hold about 45% of the sample, which has hundreds of thousands of distinct CDR3 sequences, approximately 42% seen once. Patients were excluded if they had other autoimmune diseases or uncontrolled infections, and likewise if pregnancy or lactation applied. Orbital computed tomography, thyroid ultrasound, TRAb, serum thyroxine and clinical symptoms formed the basis of diagnosis.

This clonotype was obtained from an adult man with Graves' ophthalmopathy. Sequencing was performed on peripheral blood. V and J are TRBV29-1 and TRBJ1-1; the D is unclear. The CDR3 nucleotides are TGCAGCGTTGACGAGAAAGTGAACACTGAAGCTTTCTTT. Amino acid sequence: CSVDEKVNTEAFF.